One TCR beta chain is described in this entry. Its antigen remains unidentified. Base qualities are not at hand, and no much larger clone is one base apart. The data are from a study of blood T cell repertoires in COVID-19 (TCRdb year 2020). A note on the overall study: Collaborator samples came from the United States, Italy and Spain and covered acute and convalescent phases of COVID-19. The samples were drawn from the first 160 participants of the ongoing ImmuneRACE study and from about 1,200 subjects provided by 6 global collaborators. A freely available public database, intended as a resource for researchers studying the immune response to SARS-CoV-2, is where the repertoires were released. The prospective study material was composed of cDNA or gDNA derived from T cells, B-cell-depleted T cells, or PBMCs. The dataset comprised deeply sampled blood TCRbeta repertoires from subjects exposed to, actively infected with, or recovered from COVID-19. A de-identified subject ID, COVID-19 status, age in years and sex were almost always included in the sample metadata. Where available, HLA class I and class II types were obtained from metadata supplied by the sample provider rather than from assay-based typing. Study-wide findings and limitations: Clinical and demographic metadata were provided uncurated, with the amount varying by source and participant.

TCRbeta CDR3 regions were amplified from genomic DNA using the immunoSEQ Assay, a bias-controlled multiplex PCR. From the authors' description of their analysis: Nucleated cell counts per sample were estimated from amplification of reference gene primers within the assay. To quantify the absolute abundance of each unique TCRbeta CDR3 rearrangement, sequence reads were collapsed and filtered. For each sample, productive Simpson clonality was calculated by taking the square root of Simpson's diversity index across productive rearrangements. TCRdb carries this immuneACCESS record with in-frame sequences only. Its versions omit some clonotypes, under half of them owing to an unresolved V gene in the studies checked, with the rest unexplained. D and trimming were read from the DNA, whereas the V and J calls and clone size are those reported in that table. The sample yields around 63,000 clones; approximately 88% were counted once. More than 15% of the sample is in the top ten clones.

In Seattle, one collaborating source enrolled patients while the infection was active and tracked those patients longitudinally over the course of disease. Collaborating institutions collected whole blood in K2EDTA tubes following their own protocols. For TCRbeta analysis, collaborators shipped samples in one of three forms: frozen whole blood, isolated PBMCs, or DNA extracted from either of those sample types. Measured from the cysteine to the phenylalanine, the CDR3 is 14 residues long. Of the read, only the CDR3 DNA is kept; its 42 bases are in frame from base 1. From a lookup of the germline V gene (reference sequence), CDR1 and CDR2 are GTSNPN and SVGIG. The V and J ends are trimmed by 3 bases and 7 bases, leaving 16 bases between them.

The sequence was collected from a man between 60 and 70 years old with COVID-19, enrolled during active disease. The chain links TRBV30 with TRBJ2-4, with no D gene named confidently. The sequencing input was peripheral blood. The DNA sequence follows: TGTGCCTGGAGGCCCAGCTTCTCCAGGAACATTCAGTACTTC. Protein translation: CAWRPSFSRNIQYF.